A single T cell receptor beta chain is shown here with its context. What it binds is unknown. The data were obtained in a study of T cell repertoires in cytomegalovirus infection. General study findings and limits: Accumulated public TCR beta family frequency recognized individuals carrying CMV together with the relevant HLA. The response measured ex vivo was dominated by TCR beta clonotypes (HLA-C-restricted and CMV-specific).

Trimming left V 9 bases short and J 3 bases short, with 18 bases between. The CDR3 spans 14 residues. Germline lookup yields CDR1 SNHLY and CDR2 FYNNEI. Each CDR3 protein is one row after TCRdb ran MiXCR on the reads. The sample contains fewer than 850,000 distinct CDR3 sequences, approximately 32% of which appear only once. The chain employs TRBV2 and TRBJ2-7; D gene unclear. The specimen comprised cultured CD8+ T cells from PBMCs, sampled from culture after CMV antigen stimulation. This sequence was found in a human donor in good health (CMV status not recorded). Some clones in this sample may be carry-over from other donors' samples. DNA for the CDR3: TGTGCCAGTGATGTGTTAGGAACCCACTACGAGCAGTACTTC. This sequence encodes CASDVLGTHYEQYF.